The 16 T cell receptor beta chains listed next were all sequenced from one sample in a study of blood T cell repertoires in COVID-19. The protocol was immunoSEQ multiplex PCR, while the TCRdb copy is restricted to in-frame clones and leaves out a portion. The data hold about 250,000 clones, with 75% to 85% observed a single time. The material sequenced was peripheral blood. The receptors were sampled from a man in his forties or fifties with active or convalescent COVID-19.

The chain recombines TRBV10-3 with TRBJ2-7; D remains ambiguous. The length of the CDR3 is 12 residues. The V gene lost 3 bases and the J gene lost 5 bases, with 8 bases spanning the gap. Germline loops: CDR1 ENHRY, CDR2 SYGVKD. In DNA form, the CDR3 reads TGTGCCATCAGTGATGGAGTCCACGAGCAGTACTTC. Amino acid sequence: CAISDGVHEQYF.

The V and J genes are TRBV6-5 and TRBJ2-2; D possibly corresponds to TRBD1 (6 bases). V was cut by 5 bases and J by 2 bases, with 12 bases left in between. Germline values: CDR1 MNHEY, CDR2 SVGAGI. The CDR3 has 15 amino acids. CDR3 amino acids: CASSPNRANTGELFF. The CDR3, as DNA: TGTGCCAGCAGTCCCAACAGGGCTAACACCGGGGAGCTGTTTTTT.

The V and J genes are TRBV27 and TRBJ2-3; TRBD1 agrees at 10 bases. The CDR3 length is 15 residues. Germline assignment: CDR1 MNHEY and CDR2 SMNVEV (reference sequence). J lost 10 bases, V lost 3 bases, and 10 bases had no gene match. The CDR3 sequence is CASSFNGRQGAAQYF. Written as DNA, the CDR3 is TGTGCCAGCAGTTTTAATGGTCGACAGGGGGCCGCGCAGTATTTT.

The chain links TRBV2 to TRBJ2-2; TRBD2 matches 7 bases. Germline assignment: CDR1 SNHLY and CDR2 FYNNEI. Losses at the gene ends were 1 base for V and 7 bases for J; bases not matched to a gene: 9. The CDR3 covers 16 residues. CDR3 DNA sequence: TGTGCCAGCAGTGAAGATCGGGGCGGGAGATACGGGGAGCTGTTTTTT. This codes for CASSEDRGGRYGELFF.

V gene TRBV5-6 combines with J gene TRBJ2-1; 7 positions agree with TRBD1. The CDR3 is 15 amino acids. The V segment lost 4 bases and the J segment 1 base; nucleotides outside the gene matches: 5. The germline gives CDR1 SGHDT, CDR2 YYEEEE. The CDR3 sequence: CASSPGTVSYNEQFF. As DNA, the CDR3 is TGTGCCAGCAGCCCAGGGACAGTGTCCTACAATGAGCAGTTCTTC.

The chain has TRBV19 and TRBJ2-1, with 11 bases matching TRBD2. Germline V gene lookup returns CDR1 LNHDA and CDR2 SQIVND (reference sequence). This CDR3 is 15 amino acids long. V shed 10 bases, J shed 1 base, and the junction held 6 bases outside the gene matches. The DNA of the CDR3 is TGTGCCACTGGACTAGCGGGCGGTTCCTACAATGAGCAGTTCTTC. It translates to CATGLAGGSYNEQFF.

V usage is TRBV2 and J usage is TRBJ2-7; TRBD1 aligns across 9 bases. The CDR3 runs to 14 residues. The V gene's germline CDR1 is SNHLY and CDR2 FYNNEI. The ends lost 4 bases at V and 2 bases at J; junction bases unmatched: 3. The CDR3, as DNA: TGTGCCAGCAGTGGACAGGGGGTTACCTACGAGCAGTACTTC. Encoded protein: CASSGQGVTYEQYF.

This clone was seen just once. The chain carries TRBV5-6 and TRBJ2-7, with D uncertain. The CDR3 loop spans 13 amino acids. Germline values: CDR1 SGHDT, CDR2 YYEEEE. The V and J ends lost 1 base and 6 bases respectively, with 11 bases between them. CDR3 sequence reads: CASSLWHFREQYF. The CDR3 DNA sequence: TGTGCCAGCAGCTTGTGGCATTTCCGCGAGCAGTACTTC.

V usage is TRBV27 and J usage is TRBJ2-7, with unresolved D. Per germline, CDR1 MNHEY and CDR2 SMNVEV (reference sequence). V lost 8 bases, J lost 3 bases, and 11 bases lay in between. The CDR3 has 12 amino acids. CDR3 sequence (DNA): TGTGCCAGCCCCTCCCCTCGCTACGAGCAGTACTTC. It is translated as CASPSPRYEQYF.

The chain uses TRBV7-9 and TRBJ1-2, with no clear D. This CDR3 contains 13 residues. V shed 1 base and J shed 10 bases, with 13 bases lying between them. Germline values: CDR1 SEHNR, CDR2 FQNEAQ (reference sequence). CDR3 coding DNA: TGTGCCAGCAGCTTAGGGGAGGGCTCCGACTACACCTTC. Translating gives CASSLGEGSDYTF.

This chain links TRBV9 with TRBJ2-3; TRBD2 agrees at 12 bases. CDR3 length: 16 residues. The V segment lost 4 bases and the J segment 4 bases; nucleotides outside the gene matches: 7. Germline-derived CDR1 and CDR2 are SGDLS and YYNGEE. CDR3 loop: CASSRRLAGDADTQYF. CDR3 sequence (DNA): TGTGCCAGCAGCAGAAGACTAGCGGGGGATGCAGATACGCAGTATTTT.

This chain connects TRBV19 to TRBJ1-5; a weak D match, TRBD1 (5 bases). V was trimmed by 3 bases and J by 7 bases, leaving 13 bases between them. The CDR3 is made up of 14 amino acids. Germline-derived CDR1 and CDR2 are LNHDA and SQIVND (reference sequence). The DNA of the CDR3 is TGTGCCAGTAGTATCCGGACACCCGACCAGCCCCAGCATTTT. Residues: CASSIRTPDQPQHF.

The chain employs TRBV27 and TRBJ1-2, with a possible D match to TRBD1 (5 bases). This CDR3 contains 13 residues. Looked up from germline, CDR1 is MNHEY and CDR2 is SMNVEV (reference sequence). V was shortened by 4 bases and J by 2 bases, with 8 bases between the two germline ends. CDR3 in amino acids: CASSSAGNYGYTF. CDR3 coding DNA: TGTGCCAGCAGTTCTGCAGGGAACTATGGCTACACCTTC.

Remarks on this clone: The junction differs from germline at one of its ends, possibly a read error. The chain employs TRBV7-7 and TRBJ2-1; 9 bases line up with TRBD1. CDR3 length: 13 residues. Germline CDR1 SSHAT, CDR2 FNYEAQ (reference sequence). Here the CDR3 DNA reads TGTGCTAGCAGCTTGGACAGGGGAAATGAGCAGTTCTTC. Translated: CASSLDRGNEQFF.

This clone was picked up a small number of times. The chain links TRBV9 to TRBJ1-5; D may be TRBD1 (5 bases). The germline CDR1 and CDR2 sequences are SGDLS and YYNGEE. CDR3 length equals 14 residues. Trimming removed 0 bases at V and 6 bases at J, with 10 bases between. The CDR3 loop reads CASSVAGGVQPQHF. CDR3 DNA sequence: TGTGCCAGCAGCGTAGCGGGGGGGGTTCAGCCCCAGCATTTT. Full variable domain (missing parts from reference TRBV9 and TRBJ1-5): DSGVTQTPKHLITATGQRVTLRCSPRSGDLSVYWYQQSLDQGLQFLIQYYNGEERAKGNILERFSAQQFPDLHSELNLSSLELGDSALYFCASSVAGGVQPQHFGDGTRLSIL.

The sample holds a few counts of this clone. The chain joins TRBV30 to TRBJ1-2, with D perhaps matching TRBD1 (5 bases). Trimming cost V 0 bases and J 6 bases, with 14 bases left between them. This CDR3 comprises 14 residues. Germline V CDR1 and CDR2: GTSNPN, SVGIG (reference sequence). The CDR3 region is CAWSVGRQIDGYTF. Here the CDR3 DNA reads TGTGCCTGGAGTGTAGGGCGACAGATTGATGGCTACACCTTC.